The sequence of this T cell receptor (beta chain) was determined in a study of T cells in Graves' hyperthyroidism and ophthalmopathy. Study-level results: Most clonotypes that expanded in the thyroid above 0.001 also showed up in blood. A model of 13 V-J features distinguished ophthalmopathy from stable hyperthyroidism.

TCR beta CDR3 sequences were amplified from RNA transcripts. First-round RT-PCR with HTBI primers amplified the TCR CDR3 region. TCRdb recomputed calls from the multiplex PCR reads with MiXCR, one row per CDR3 protein. The table shows fewer than 250,000 distinct CDR3 sequences, with less than 20% occurring only once. A few counts support this clonotype. Its antigen is undetermined. Thyroid ultrasound and orbital computed tomography, with clinical symptoms and serum thyroxine and TRAb, informed diagnoses. After removal of 5 bases from V and 0 bases from J, the junction contained 4 bases not matched to a gene. This CDR3 is built from 15 residues. CDR1 and CDR2 from the germline V gene are MGHRA and YSYEKL.

The gene calls are TRBV4-1 and TRBJ2-7, with 10 bases lining up with TRBD1. The source is a young woman with Graves' ophthalmopathy. Sequenced: blood. The chain's CDR3 is CASSSGTGASYEQYF. CDR3 coding DNA: TGCGCCAGCAGCTCCGGGACAGGGGCCTCCTACGAGCAGTACTTC.